This record covers a single T cell receptor (beta chain). Its antigen is not identified. The record originates from a study of CD8 T cells in ankylosing spondylitis. TCRdb re-derived calls from the 5' RACE reads in MiXCR, one entry per CDR3 protein. The sample has around 130,000 distinct CDR3 sequences; approximately 13% are singletons. Study-wide results and limits: The clones that were linked to disease were reported to be significantly enriched in matched synovial fluid samples from ankylosing spondylitis patients.

The specimen sequenced was blood, either unsorted or a sorted T cell fraction (not recorded which). This sequence was found in a female donor with ankylosing spondylitis or in good health (not recorded which).

CDR3 region: CATSETGTARGKQFF. The CDR3 nucleotides are TGTGCCACCAGTGAAACCGGGACAGCCCGGGGTAAGCAGTTCTTC. The rearrangement uses TRBV24-1 and TRBJ2-1; 7 bases match TRBD1. Trimming removed 4 bases from V and 11 bases from J; junction bases left unmatched: 13. This CDR3 region has 15 residues. Germline V gene lookup returns CDR1 KGHDR and CDR2 SFDVKD.